These T cell receptor beta chains were read from a single sample in a study of blood T cells in healthy people across ages. Each CDR3 protein is one row after TCRdb ran MiXCR on the 5' RACE reads. The profile covers 700,000 or so distinct CDR3 sequences, with 40% to 50% appearing a single time and around 30% taken by the ten largest. Sequenced sample: blood. Receptor source: an elderly man in good health. CDR3s include the opening cysteine and the closing phenylalanine or tryptophan. D genes are given only for firm matches. Clone size is not always given. Where it is, it says once, few, many or a class for expanded clones.

j_call v_call d_call clone_size cdr3_nt cdr3_aa
TRBJ2-5 TRBV14 NA NA TGTGCCAGCAGCCAACGGCAGGGGCCACAGGAGACCCAGTACTTC CASSQRQGPQETQYF
TRBJ1-6 TRBV7-9 NA NA TGTGCCAGCAGCCCGATGGGTGGACAGAGTAATTCACCCCTCCACTTT CASSPMGGQSNSPLHF
TRBJ2-7 TRBV7-2 TRBD2 NA TGTGCCAGCAGCTTAGTCGTGAGTAGCGGGCCAAGCTCCTACGAGCAGTACTTC CASSLVVSSGPSSYEQYF
TRBJ2-1 TRBV6-2/TRBV6-3 NA few TGTGCCAGCACTCCCCAGGGCTATGAGCAGTTCTTC CASTPQGYEQFF
TRBJ1-1 TRBV19 TRBD1 NA TGTGCCAGTAGTATAGATAACAGGGGGAACACTGAAGCTTTCTTT CASSIDNRGNTEAFF
TRBJ2-7 TRBV5-1 NA many TGCGCCAGCAGCCCCACTAACGCCCCTTACGAGCAGTACTTC CASSPTNAPYEQYF
TRBJ2-5 TRBV14 NA NA TGTGCCAGCAGCCGCGTAACCGACCGGGCTTCAGTATTGGGGACCCAGTACTTC CASSRVTDRASVLGTQYF
TRBJ2-1 TRBV20-1 NA NA TGCAGTGCTAGAAACAACCGTCTGACCCAAAGCCGCAAAACCTACAATGAGCAGTTCTTC CSARNNRLTQSRKTYNEQFF
TRBJ2-6 TRBV29-1 NA many TGCAGCGTAGAGGATACCACTGGGGCCAACGTCCTGACTTTC CSVEDTTGANVLTF
TRBJ2-1 TRBV6-2/TRBV6-3 NA NA TGTGCCAGCTGCGGGACTTTAATGAGGGAGCAGTTCTTC CASCGTLMREQFF
TRBJ2-3 TRBV6-2/TRBV6-3 TRBD2 NA TGTGCCAGCAGACACCGGGGGGTCCCAGATACGCAGTATTTT CASRHRGVPDTQYF
TRBJ1-2 TRBV9 TRBD1 NA TGTGCCAGCAGCGTAGGCAGGGGGCAATCCTATGGCTACACCTTC CASSVGRGQSYGYTF
TRBJ2-5 TRBV20-1 NA NA TGCAGTGCTAGCTTCAGGCACAATAAAGAGACCCAGTACTTC CSASFRHNKETQYF
TRBJ2-1 TRBV29-1 NA NA TGCAGCGTTGAAGATCGACGGGCCTACTCCTACAATGAGCAGTTCTTC CSVEDRRAYSYNEQFF
TRBJ2-3 TRBV4-1 NA NA TGCGCCAGCAGCCAAGATCAGGACAACACAGATACGCAGTATTTT CASSQDQDNTDTQYF
TRBJ2-6 TRBV20-1 NA once TGCAGTGCAGAAGGGTCCGGGGCCAACGTCCTGACTTTC CSAEGSGANVLTF
TRBJ2-5 TRBV6-5 NA NA TGTGCCAGCAGTTACTCGTTGGGTGGTATCGCCAGCAAAGAGACCCAGTACTTC CASSYSLGGIASKETQYF
TRBJ2-1 TRBV12-3/TRBV12-4 NA NA TGTGCCAGCAGGGACAGTCTAGGGACCCAGTTCTTC CASRDSLGTQFF
TRBJ2-1 TRBV5-1 NA NA TGCGCCAGCAGCCCCGGACACTCGAACCACAATGAGCAGTTCTTC CASSPGHSNHNEQFF
TRBJ1-1 TRBV29-1 NA few TGCAGCGTCACCCAAACGAACACTGAAGCTTTCTTT CSVTQTNTEAFF
TRBJ2-7 TRBV6-6 TRBD2 few TGTGCCAGCAGAGGACGGACTAGCGGGACCCCCTACGAGCAGTACTTC CASRGRTSGTPYEQYF
TRBJ1-5 TRBV4-2 NA few TGTGCCAGCAGCCAAGTAACGGGCAGCAATCAGCCCCAGCATTTT CASSQVTGSNQPQHF
TRBJ2-7 TRBV6-6 NA NA TGTGCCAGCAGTTACTCGGCCGACAATGAGCAGTACTTC CASSYSADNEQYF
TRBJ1-1 TRBV6-2/TRBV6-3 NA NA TGTGCCAGCAGTTACCAGGGACATACATTTGAAGCTTTCTTT CASSYQGHTFEAFF
TRBJ2-3 TRBV7-2 TRBD2 NA TGTGCCAACAGCAATAGCGGGGTTAACACAGATACGCAGTATTTT CANSNSGVNTDTQYF
TRBJ2-2 TRBV7-6 NA once TGTGCCAGCAGCATAAACGATCCCGGGGAGCTGTTTTTT CASSINDPGELFF
TRBJ1-5 TRBV4-2 TRBD1 NA TGTGCCAGCAGCCAAGAGACAGGGTCCCATCAGCCCCAGCATTTT CASSQETGSHQPQHF
TRBJ2-5 TRBV3-1 NA NA TGTGCCAGCAGCCCGTTTTACCGGTCCGGGGCCGAGACCCAGTACTTC CASSPFYRSGAETQYF
TRBJ2-1 TRBV4-2 TRBD1 many TGTGCCAGCAGCCAAGGGCAGGGGGCTCACGATGAGCAGTTCTTC CASSQGQGAHDEQFF
TRBJ2-5 TRBV24-1 TRBD2 few TGTGCCACCAGTGGCGATACTAGCGGGATATTGGAGACCCAGTACTTC CATSGDTSGILETQYF
TRBJ2-7 TRBV3-1 TRBD2 NA TGTGCCAGCAGCCAAGATCAGCGGGACTACAATGAGCAGTACTTC CASSQDQRDYNEQYF
TRBJ2-1 TRBV5-6 NA few TGTGCCAGCAGCTTGGTCTCCGGGGGAAGTTTCAATGAGCAGTTCTTC CASSLVSGGSFNEQFF
TRBJ2-4 TRBV28 NA many TGTGCCAGCACCTTGCGAAGGGTTGGGGACATTCAGTACTTC CASTLRRVGDIQYF
TRBJ2-4 TRBV7-2 TRBD2 NA TGTGCCAGCAGCTTAATCTTGGGAGGGGTGGGCATTCAGTACTTC CASSLILGGVGIQYF
TRBJ2-7 TRBV28 NA few TGTGCCAGCAGTTCTGACACAGACGAGCAGTACTTC CASSSDTDEQYF
TRBJ2-1 TRBV9 TRBD1 few TGTGCCAGCAGCGGACAGGGGGAGCGGAGGAGCTCCTACAATGAGCAGTTCTTC CASSGQGERRSSYNEQFF
TRBJ2-4 TRBV10-3 TRBD2 few TGTGCCATCAGTAACCTAGCGGGGGGGGCCAAAAACATTCAGTACTTC CAISNLAGGAKNIQYF
TRBJ1-2 TRBV4-2 NA few TGTGCCAGCAGCCCGCCCGACAGTCACTATGGCTACACCTTC CASSPPDSHYGYTF
TRBJ1-4 TRBV7-9 NA many TGTGCCAGCAGCTTTGAGGGGGAAAAACTGTTTTTT CASSFEGEKLFF
TRBJ2-3 TRBV2 TRBD2 NA TGTGCCAGCAGTGCCCGGGCGGGAGTAATCACAGATACGCAGTATTTT CASSARAGVITDTQYF
TRBJ2-7 TRBV27 TRBD1 NA TGTGCCAGCAGAAAACAGGGGATGCCCTACGAGCAGTACTTC CASRKQGMPYEQYF
TRBJ2-1 TRBV7-2 TRBD1 few TGTGCCAGCACCAAGGGACAGGGATCAAATGAGCAGTTCTTC CASTKGQGSNEQFF
TRBJ2-5 TRBV28 NA NA TGTGCCAGCAGTTTAGGGGCAGGGAAGGATGAGCAGTACTTC CASSLGAGKDEQYF
TRBJ2-7 TRBV14 NA NA TGTGCCAGCAGCCAAGCGTCGCTTCTAGGCCACAATGAGCAGTACTTC CASSQASLLGHNEQYF
TRBJ2-1 TRBV7-3 NA NA TGTGCCAGCAGCTTAGTTGCTCAGGGGACGAGCTCCTACAATGAGCAGTTCTTC CASSLVAQGTSSYNEQFF
TRBJ2-5 TRBV2 NA NA TGTGCCAGCAGGGGGGGTAGGCGGGAGACCCAGTACTTC CASRGGRRETQYF
TRBJ2-1 TRBV28 NA NA TGTGCCAGCAGTTTATCTAGACGCAATGAGCAGTTCTTC CASSLSRRNEQFF
TRBJ2-7 TRBV2 TRBD1 few TGTGCCAGCAGTGACGACAGGGCGTCCCACGAGCAGTACTTC CASSDDRASHEQYF
TRBJ1-3 TRBV12-3/TRBV12-4 TRBD1 NA TGTGCCAGCAAAAGGGGGCAGGCCCCAATATATTTT CASKRGQAPIYF
TRBJ2-5 TRBV7-2 TRBD2 NA TGTGCCAGCAGCTCTCTAGCGGGGGGGATAGAGACCCAGTACTTC CASSSLAGGIETQYF
TRBJ2-7 TRBV12-3/TRBV12-4 TRBD1 NA TGTGCCAGCACTCGGGACAGGGGGCGTGACGAGCAGTACTTC CASTRDRGRDEQYF
TRBJ2-3 TRBV20-1 NA NA TGCAGTGCCCCCGCCGGGACGACAGATACGCAGTATTTT CSAPAGTTDTQYF
TRBJ2-7 TRBV5-4 NA NA TGTGCCAGCAGCTTATATTGGACCGGGGACCAGTACTTC CASSLYWTGDQYF
TRBJ2-2 TRBV9 NA NA TGTGCCAGCAGCCCAATCCGATCGAACACCGGGGAGCTGTTTTTT CASSPIRSNTGELFF
TRBJ2-5 TRBV20-1 NA NA TGCAGTGCTAGTGAGGGCGGGGTGGAGACCCAGTACTTC CSASEGGVETQYF